This TCR beta chain was recovered during a study of shared clonotypes between healthy human individuals. General study points: Across a handful of donors, naive CD4 shared 5% to 6%, naive CD8 less than 4%, memory CD4 2% to 2.5%, memory CD8 approximately 0.4%.

Clones were read by immunoSEQ multiplex PCR, and TCRdb kept only the in-frame ones, dropping some. Of approximately 2,200,000 clones in the sample, 85% to 95% were seen once. It was CD45RO-negative cells, positively selected for CCR7, that made up naive CD8 cells, with terminally differentiated effector memory CD45RA+ cells excluded. As to this clone: Its specificity is not known.

The sequence was obtained from a man aged 18-30 years in good health. Some clones in this sample may be carry-over from other donors' samples. The sample consisted of naive CD8+ T cells from PBMCs.

In DNA, the CDR3 is TGTGCCTGGAATCGGGAGTCCGAGGGCTATGGCTACACCTTC. Translated: CAWNRESEGYGYTF. This chain uses TRBV30 with TRBJ1-2; the D is unclear. The germline V gene encodes CDR1 GTSNPN and CDR2 SVGIG (reference sequence). V was clipped by 4 bases and J by 4 bases, with 16 bases between them. The CDR3 has 14 amino acids.